The 4 T cell receptor beta chains reported below all come from one sample, sequenced in a study of blood T cell repertoires in COVID-19. This table comes from immunoSEQ multiplex PCR, and its TCRdb copy is limited to in-frame clones, with some not included. The sample has about 62,000 clones; about four fifths are singletons. Material for sequencing was peripheral blood. These receptors were obtained from a woman in her fifties or sixties with active or convalescent COVID-19.

The V call is TRBV18, the J call TRBJ1-1; possible D gene TRBD1, 6 bases. Trimming removed 2 bases from V and 7 bases from J, with 14 bases in between. The CDR3 consists of 14 residues. The germline V gene encodes CDR1 KGHSH and CDR2 LQKENI. As DNA, the CDR3 is TGTGCCAGCTCACCAAGTAGGGGACAAGGTGAAGCTTTCTTT. It translates to CASSPSRGQGEAFF.

This clone has only one observation. V and J are TRBV5-5 and TRBJ1-5; a possible D gene is TRBD1 (5 bases). Germline CDR1 reads SGHKS; CDR2 reads YYEKEE (reference sequence). V lost 3 bases, J lost 2 bases, and 12 bases lay in between. The CDR3 covers 15 residues. The DNA of the CDR3 is TGTGCCAGCAGCTCGGGACTTCCCGGCAATCAGCCCCAGCATTTT. The encoded protein is CASSSGLPGNQPQHF.

V usage is TRBV4-1 and J usage is TRBJ1-4, with D hard to call. CDR1 MGHRA and CDR2 YSYEKL come from the germline V gene. V gave up 7 bases and J gave up 8 bases, with 17 bases separating them. The CDR3 length is 14 residues. This CDR3 is CASTQTPLHEKLFF. In DNA, the CDR3 is TGCGCCAGCACCCAGACTCCCCTTCACGAAAAACTGTTTTTT.

This chain uses TRBV7-3 with TRBJ1-1; D not resolved. This CDR3 has 14 amino acids. V lost 2 bases and J lost 10, with 17 bases in between. The V gene's germline CDR1 is SGHTA and CDR2 FQGTGA. CDR3 loop: CASSLDGRSLGAFF. CDR3 nucleotides: TGTGCCAGCAGCTTAGACGGGAGGAGTTTGGGAGCTTTCTTT.